The 5 T cell receptor beta chains listed next were all sequenced from one sample in a study of beta chain features in type 1 diabetes. Investigators reverse transcribed all isolated RNA, so they sequenced expressed TCRB transcripts. Sequencing was performed with immunoSEQ multiplex PCR; in TCRdb, only in-frame clones are kept and a portion is missing. The data show 900,000 or so clones, with roughly 17% seen just once and about 0.02% held by the top ten. Material for sequencing was naive CD4+ T cells from blood. These receptors came from a woman between 18 and 30 years old in good health.

As concerns this clone: Other DNA sequences in the sample encode the same CDR3. The V and J genes are TRBV5-6 and TRBJ2-3; D gene unclear. V gave up 1 base and J gave up 3 bases, with 6 bases separating them. Germline-derived CDR1 and CDR2 are SGHDT and YYEEEE. The CDR3 consists of 13 residues. The CDR3 loop is CASSLSGTDTQYF. Written as DNA, the CDR3 is TGTGCCAGCAGCTTGTCTGGGACAGATACGCAGTATTTT. Supplemented by reference TRBV5-6 and TRBJ2-3, the full variable domain reads DAGVTQSPTHLIKTRGQQVTLRCSPKSGHDTVSWYQQALGQGPQFIFQYYEEEERQRGNFPDRFSGHQFPNYSSELNVNALLLGDSALYLCASSLSGTDTQYFGPGTRLTVL.

In its sample, this clone was seen a few times. J is TRBJ2-1 and V is TRBV5-1; 8 nucleotides agree with TRBD2. The CDR3 has 14 residues. V lost 4 bases, J lost 5 bases, and 5 bases stayed unmatched. Looked up from germline, CDR1 is SGHRS and CDR2 is YFSETQ. The CDR3 DNA follows: TGCGCCAGCAGCCTGGGACTAGTTAACAATGAGCAGTTCTTC. Translating gives CASSLGLVNNEQFF.

This chain links TRBV7-2 with TRBJ1-2; 7 bases agree with TRBD1. After removal of 5 bases from V and 6 bases from J, the junction contained 9 bases not matched to a gene. Germline CDR1 is SGHTA and CDR2 is FQGNSA. The CDR3 contains 14 residues. CDR3 loop: CASSPRGQLDGYTF. CDR3 in DNA: TGTGCCAGCAGCCCCCGGGGACAGCTAGATGGCTACACCTTC. The variable domain in full, completed from reference TRBV7-2 and TRBJ1-2, reads GAGVSQSPSNKVTEKGKDVELRCDPISGHTALYWYRQSLGQGLEFLIYFQGNSAPDKSGLPSDRFSAERTGGSVSTLTIQRTQQEDSAVYLCASSPRGQLDGYTFGSGTRLTVV.

The chain employs TRBV4-3 and TRBJ2-2; D is possibly TRBD1 or TRBD2 (5 bases each). There are 15 residues in the CDR3. The ends were cut back, 0 bases at V and 6 bases at J, with 11 bases in the middle. From germline, CDR1 is LGHNA and CDR2 YSLEER. Written as DNA, the CDR3 is TGCGCCAGCAGCCAAGACGGGGCCTGGCCCGGGGAGCTGTTTTTT. Its protein product is CASSQDGAWPGELFF.

This clone was counted between two and nine times. This chain connects TRBV14 to TRBJ2-2, with D hard to call. Trimming pared 1 base from V and 2 bases from J, leaving 20 bases between. CDR1 and CDR2 (germline): SGHDN, FVKESK. There are 19 residues in the CDR3. This CDR3 reads CASSQVVGNLMQNTGELFF. CDR3 DNA: TGTGCCAGCAGCCAAGTAGTTGGAAACTTAATGCAAAACACCGGGGAGCTGTTTTTT.